These 31 T cell receptor beta chains share one sample of origin, sequenced in a study of blood T cell repertoires in COVID-19 (dated by TCRdb to about 2020). Libraries were made using the immunoSEQ multiplex PCR assay. TCRdb's version of the immuneACCESS table is confined to in-frame rearrangements and falls short of the full clone set. An unresolved V gene accounts for under half of the shortfall where checked; the remainder is of unknown origin. A total of 180,000 or so clones appear in this sample, about 75% of them only once. Jointly, the top ten make up approximately 8.6% of the sample. Sequenced sample: peripheral blood. These receptors were obtained from a woman aged 45-59 years with active or convalescent COVID-19.

This chain links TRBV11-2 with TRBJ2-7; TRBD2 agrees at 11 bases. CDR1 and CDR2 (germline): SGHAT, FQNNGV. The CDR3 spans 15 residues. J was trimmed by 4 bases and V by 4 bases; bases with no gene match: 6. The CDR3 spells CASSWTTSGIYEQYF. The CDR3 DNA reads as TGTGCCAGCAGCTGGACGACTAGCGGGATTTACGAGCAGTACTTC.

This clone was counted a few times. V is TRBV18 and J is TRBJ2-7; TRBD2 might be the D (5 bases). This CDR3 is 14 amino acids long. With 1 base removed from V and 4 bases from J, the gap between germline ends came to 11 bases. Germline CDR1 and CDR2: KGHSH and LQKENI. This CDR3 is CASSPQGSGYEQYF. DNA for the CDR3: TGTGCCAGCTCACCACAGGGATCGGGATACGAGCAGTACTTC.

This clone occurred many times. The gene calls are TRBV5-6 and TRBJ1-2; 7 nucleotides match TRBD1. The ends lost 2 bases at V and 8 bases at J; junction bases unmatched: 6. Germline-derived CDR1 and CDR2 are SGHDT and YYEEEE. The length of the CDR3 is 13 residues. The CDR3 here is CASSFDRARGYTF. The CDR3 DNA reads TGTGCCAGCAGCTTCGACAGGGCTCGGGGCTACACCTTC.

This clone appeared once. This CDR3 is also generated by other DNA sequences in the sample. V usage is TRBV4-2 and J usage is TRBJ1-1, with 7 nucleotides matching TRBD1. CDR1 and CDR2 (germline): LGHNA, YNFKEQ. CDR3 length: 15 residues. V gave up 1 base and J gave up 1 base; unmatched junction bases: 3. CDR3 coding DNA: TGTGCCAGCAGCCAAGTGACAGGGCGGAACACTGAAGCTTTCTTT. Protein sequence: CASSQVTGRNTEAFF.

There are many counts of this clone. Written as DNA, the CDR3 is TGTGCCAGCAGCTTAGACCTAGCGGGAGGCACCGGGGAGCTGTTTTTT. Protein: CASSLDLAGGTGELFF. The chain joins TRBV7-9 to TRBJ2-2, with 11 nucleotides matching TRBD2. The CDR3 is 16 amino acids. CDR1 SEHNR and CDR2 FQNEAQ come from the germline V gene (reference sequence). Trimming at V came to 1 base and at J to 4 bases, leaving 2 bases not matched to a gene.

The chain couples TRBV7-2 to TRBJ1-2; D remains unclear. Germline lookup yields CDR1 SGHTA and CDR2 FQGNSA. Trimming pared 5 bases from V and 1 base from J, leaving 8 bases between. CDR3 length equals 13 residues. The CDR3 bases are TGTGCCAGCAGCCCCGGACTTAACTATGGCTACACCTTC. It encodes CASSPGLNYGYTF.

This clone was found once. V gene TRBV4-3 combines with J gene TRBJ2-7; D gene ambiguous. The V end lost 0 bases, the J end lost 3 bases, and 6 bases lay between the germline ends. Looked up from germline, CDR1 is LGHNA and CDR2 is YSLEER. The CDR3 spans 13 residues. In DNA form, the CDR3 reads TGCGCCAGCAGCCAAGATCCCAACTACGAGCAGTACTTC. Translating it yields CASSQDPNYEQYF.

This sequence joins TRBV4-2 and TRBJ2-1; 10 positions agree with TRBD1. The V gene's germline CDR1 is LGHNA and CDR2 YNFKEQ. V shed 6 bases, J shed 7 bases, and the junction held 6 bases outside the gene matches. This CDR3 has 14 residues. Written as DNA, the CDR3 is TGTGCCAGCAGTCGACAGGGGGCTGGGAATGAGCAGTTCTTC. Residues: CASSRQGAGNEQFF.

The chain combines TRBV7-2 with TRBJ2-5; 10 bases match TRBD2. The trim removed 3 bases at V and 3 bases at J, leaving 10 bases unmatched. CDR1 is SGHTA, CDR2 FQGNSA, per germline. The CDR3 extends over 17 amino acids. The chain's CDR3 is CASSLRASAGGKETQYF. The DNA for the CDR3 is TGTGCCAGCAGCTTGAGGGCCTCAGCGGGGGGGAAAGAGACCCAGTACTTC.

This clone is medium-sized in the sample. The chain couples TRBV30 to TRBJ1-4; D might be TRBD1 (6 bases). The CDR3 covers 14 residues. Germline-derived CDR1 and CDR2 are GTSNPN and SVGIG (reference sequence). The V gene lost 0 bases and the J gene lost 10 bases, with 15 bases spanning the gap. The CDR3 DNA reads TGTGCCTGGAGTGTAGCCAGGGGATTGGGAAAACTGTTTTTT. Protein product: CAWSVARGLGKLFF.

This clone has a handful of counts. The chain employs TRBV7-9 and TRBJ2-7, with 8 bases fitting TRBD1. This CDR3 has 16 residues. Losses at the gene ends were 0 bases for V and 2 bases for J; bases not matched to a gene: 6. Germline CDR1 reads SEHNR; CDR2 reads FQNEAQ (reference sequence). Written as DNA, the CDR3 is TGTGCCAGCAGCTTAGCGCAAGGACAGGGCCCCTACGAGCAGTACTTC. Its translation: CASSLAQGQGPYEQYF.

The chain recombines TRBV27 with TRBJ1-2, with a weak D call TRBD1 (6 bases). The CDR3 is made up of 15 amino acids. The V end lost 2 bases, the J end lost 4 bases, and 14 bases lay between the germline ends. Germline V gene data show CDR1 as MNHEY and CDR2 as SMNVEV (reference sequence). The CDR3, as DNA: TGTGCCAGCAGTTTAAAGGGCAGGGGCGTCTATGGCTACACCTTC. This encodes CASSLKGRGVYGYTF.

The V call is TRBV27, the J call TRBJ2-3; 9 nucleotides line up with TRBD2. J lost 1 base, V lost 1 base, and 3 bases had no gene match. This CDR3 is 16 amino acids long. Germline V gene lookup returns CDR1 MNHEY and CDR2 SMNVEV (reference sequence). Written as DNA, the CDR3 is TGTGCCAGCAGTTTATACGTAGCGGGAGGCACAGATACGCAGTATTTT. Translation: CASSLYVAGGTDTQYF.

In its sample, this clone was seen once. The chain combines TRBV9 with TRBJ2-7; TRBD2 matches 9 bases. The CDR3 covers 17 residues. The V and J ends lost 1 base and 2 bases, in that order; junction bases with no gene match: 10. CDR1 and CDR2 (germline): SGDLS, YYNGEE. CDR3 loop: CASSVSSNLAGPYEQYF. As DNA, the CDR3 is TGTGCCAGCAGCGTATCCTCCAACCTAGCGGGACCCTACGAGCAGTACTTC.

The chain combines TRBV3-1 (or the pseudogene TRBV3-2) with TRBJ1-2, with no clear D. This CDR3 is built from 15 residues. The V gene's germline CDR1 is LGHDT and CDR2 YNNKEL (reference sequence). V was cut by 1 base and J by 2 bases, with 11 bases left in between. The CDR3 sequence: CASSQVTTGNYGYTF. The CDR3 DNA reads TGTGCCAGCAGCCAAGTTACCACGGGGAACTATGGCTACACCTTC.

The V gene is TRBV6-2 or TRBV6-3, the J gene TRBJ2-7; 9 bases fit TRBD2. Trimming at V came to 5 bases and at J to 5 bases, leaving 10 bases not matched to a gene. This CDR3 spans 15 amino acids. CDR1 and CDR2 from the germline V gene are MNHEY and SVGEGT. As DNA, the CDR3 is TGTGCCAGCAGTATCCCTAGCGGGGCCACGGACGAGCAGTACTTC. Its translation: CASSIPSGATDEQYF.

V is TRBV27 and J is TRBJ2-1; 7 nucleotides match TRBD2. Germline V CDR1 and CDR2: MNHEY, SMNVEV (reference sequence). The CDR3 runs 15 residues. J lost 7 bases, V lost 6 bases, and 12 bases had no gene match. The CDR3 sequence: CASRGVGGRQNEQFF. CDR3 sequence (DNA): TGTGCCAGCAGGGGGGTTGGCGGGAGACAAAATGAGCAGTTCTTC.

This clone was seen only a few times. This chain connects TRBV29-1 to TRBJ2-2, with TRBD1 matching over 7 bases. There are 15 residues in the CDR3. The germline CDR1 and CDR2 sequences are SQVTM and ANQGSEA. The V segment lost 7 bases and the J segment 2 bases; nucleotides outside the gene matches: 10. The CDR3 loop is CSGKQGDSNTGELFF. The CDR3 DNA sequence: TGCAGCGGAAAGCAGGGGGACAGTAACACCGGGGAGCTGTTTTTT.

This clone was observed a single time. The J gene is TRBJ1-1, the V gene TRBV7-9; perhaps TRBD1 as D (5 bases). V dropped 1 base and J dropped 7 bases, with 10 bases sitting between them. The CDR3 is made up of 13 amino acids. Germline V gives CDR1 SEHNR, CDR2 FQNEAQ (reference sequence). The CDR3 sequence is CASSLEGNGEAFF. In nucleotides, the CDR3 is TGTGCCAGCAGCTTAGAGGGGAACGGTGAAGCTTTCTTT.

This chain links TRBV6-2 or TRBV6-3 with TRBJ2-1, with 12 bases that match TRBD2. CDR1 and CDR2 from the germline V gene are MNHEY and SVGEGT. The CDR3 runs to 17 residues. V was pared by 0 bases and J by 8 bases, with 8 bases of the junction left unmatched. The CDR3 is CASSYSPVTSGSDEQFF. CDR3 sequence (DNA): TGTGCCAGCAGTTACTCGCCTGTGACTAGCGGGAGTGATGAGCAGTTCTTC.

The V call is TRBV28, the J call TRBJ2-1; D ambiguous. Germline CDR1 is MDHEN and CDR2 is SYDVKM. The V and J ends lost 7 bases and 3 bases respectively, with 10 bases between them. The length of the CDR3 is 13 residues. This CDR3 is CASTLGRYNEQFF. CDR3 DNA: TGTGCCAGCACCCTAGGCCGCTACAATGAGCAGTTCTTC.

The rearrangement joins TRBV5-1 to TRBJ2-5; TRBD1 matches at 7 bases. CDR3 length: 14 residues. V was pared by 2 bases and J by 0 bases, with 1 base of the junction left unmatched. The germline gives CDR1 SGHRS, CDR2 YFSETQ. This chain's CDR3 is CASSLTGDQETQYF. The DNA of the CDR3 is TGCGCCAGCAGCTTAACAGGGGACCAAGAGACCCAGTACTTC.

In its sample, this clone was seen a few times. The chain links TRBV20-1 to TRBJ1-3; no reliable D call. V lost 5 bases and J lost 4, with 6 bases in between. The CDR3 is 11 amino acids. CDR1 is DFQATT, CDR2 SNEGSKA, per germline (reference sequence). As DNA, the CDR3 is TGCAGTGCTTACGGGGGAAACACCATATATTTT. Its translation is CSAYGGNTIYF.

The rearrangement links TRBV28 to TRBJ2-7; 7 bases align to TRBD2. V dropped 2 bases and J dropped 6; count of bases not matched to a gene: 1. The CDR3 is 12 residues long. Germline V gene lookup returns CDR1 MDHEN and CDR2 SYDVKM. In DNA, the CDR3 is TGTGCCAGCAGTTTAGGGGGGGGCGAGCAGTACTTC. The encoded protein is CASSLGGGEQYF.

Here the CDR3 reads CASSADRDNYGYTF. The CDR3 DNA is TGTGCCAGCAGTGCCGACAGGGACAACTATGGCTACACCTTC. This chain links TRBV2 with TRBJ1-2, with 7 nucleotides matching TRBD1. Germline CDR1 SNHLY, CDR2 FYNNEI. There are 14 residues in the CDR3. V lost 4 bases and J lost 2; bases outside the gene matches: 4.

V and J are TRBV7-2 and TRBJ2-1, with 9 bases lining up with TRBD2. Trimming took 5 bases from V and 4 from J; bases not matched to a gene: 6. Looked up from germline, CDR1 is SGHTA and CDR2 is FQGNSA. There are 15 residues in the CDR3. CDR3: CASSAGLAQYNEQFF. The CDR3 nucleotides are TGTGCCAGCAGCGCGGGACTAGCCCAGTACAATGAGCAGTTCTTC.

The chain combines TRBV6-2 or TRBV6-3 with TRBJ2-7; 11 bases fit TRBD2. The CDR3 loop spans 14 amino acids. The germline gives CDR1 MNHEY, CDR2 SVGEGT. V lost 6 bases and J lost 1; bases outside the gene matches: 2. The CDR3 sequence: CASSLAGGSYEQYF. Here the CDR3 DNA reads TGTGCCAGCAGCTTAGCGGGAGGGTCCTACGAGCAGTACTTC.

By share, this clone ranks as medium-sized. The chain joins TRBV7-9 to TRBJ2-3; 10 bases agree with TRBD2. V dropped 1 base and J dropped 2; count of bases not matched to a gene: 3. The CDR3 is 16 residues long. Per the germline V gene, CDR1 is SEHNR and CDR2 is FQNEAQ (reference sequence). For the CDR3, the DNA is TGTGCCAGCAGCTTAGGTAGCGGGGGGTTCACAGATACGCAGTATTTT. Its protein is CASSLGSGGFTDTQYF.

DNA of the CDR3: TGTGCCAGCAGTGAATCAGGGGGACGGAATCAGCCCCAGCATTTT. This sequence encodes CASSESGGRNQPQHF. The chain uses TRBV6-1 and TRBJ1-5; 7 nucleotides line up with TRBD1. V was clipped by 2 bases and J by 4 bases; unmatched bases: 5. The CDR3 has 15 amino acids. Germline values: CDR1 MNHNS, CDR2 SASEGT.

The chain couples TRBV28 to TRBJ1-2; D is unresolved. CDR1 is MDHEN and CDR2 is SYDVKM in the germline V gene. This CDR3 spans 13 amino acids. The V end lost 7 bases, the J end lost 8 bases, and 17 bases lay between the germline ends. This chain's CDR3 is CASTSERKRGYTF. In nucleotides, the CDR3 is TGTGCCAGCACTTCAGAGCGGAAAAGAGGCTACACCTTC.

The gene calls are TRBV9 and TRBJ2-1; 8 bases line up with TRBD2. Trimming took 2 bases from V and 8 from J; bases not matched to a gene: 9. The CDR3 is 15 amino acids. Per germline, CDR1 SGDLS and CDR2 YYNGEE. In nucleotides, the CDR3 is TGTGCCAGCAGCGTCCGGGGGGGCTCCGTCTATGAGCAGTTCTTC. Translation: CASSVRGGSVYEQFF.